This TCR beta chain was obtained from a study of PD-1 blockade in classical Hodgkin lymphoma. Overall study findings and caveats: The study found complete responders had baseline diversity similar to newly diagnosed patients.

Brentuximab vedotin exposure varied among the patients, all of whom had relapsed after autologous stem cell transplantation. Isolation of CD4+ T cells from thawed PBMCs was performed by magnetic negative selection. The CDR3 spans 13 residues. Between the trimmed V and J ends, which lost 6 bases and 0 bases, there was a span of 9 bases. Germline V gene data show CDR1 as SGDLS and CDR2 as YYNGEE. On this clone itself: Its specificity is not known.

Method: immunoSEQ multiplex PCR; TCRdb's copy keeps in-frame clones and lacks some. Of roughly 7,000 clones detected, approximately 80% appear once; the ten largest clones hold just over 2.5%. The rearrangement links TRBV9 to TRBJ1-1; the D is unclear. The material was CD4+ T cells from blood, obtained at baseline. The sequence came from a human donor with classical Hodgkin lymphoma. CDR3 sequence (DNA): TGTGCCAGCACCCCCTCTATGAACACTGAAGCTTTCTTT. Translated, it gives CASTPSMNTEAFF.